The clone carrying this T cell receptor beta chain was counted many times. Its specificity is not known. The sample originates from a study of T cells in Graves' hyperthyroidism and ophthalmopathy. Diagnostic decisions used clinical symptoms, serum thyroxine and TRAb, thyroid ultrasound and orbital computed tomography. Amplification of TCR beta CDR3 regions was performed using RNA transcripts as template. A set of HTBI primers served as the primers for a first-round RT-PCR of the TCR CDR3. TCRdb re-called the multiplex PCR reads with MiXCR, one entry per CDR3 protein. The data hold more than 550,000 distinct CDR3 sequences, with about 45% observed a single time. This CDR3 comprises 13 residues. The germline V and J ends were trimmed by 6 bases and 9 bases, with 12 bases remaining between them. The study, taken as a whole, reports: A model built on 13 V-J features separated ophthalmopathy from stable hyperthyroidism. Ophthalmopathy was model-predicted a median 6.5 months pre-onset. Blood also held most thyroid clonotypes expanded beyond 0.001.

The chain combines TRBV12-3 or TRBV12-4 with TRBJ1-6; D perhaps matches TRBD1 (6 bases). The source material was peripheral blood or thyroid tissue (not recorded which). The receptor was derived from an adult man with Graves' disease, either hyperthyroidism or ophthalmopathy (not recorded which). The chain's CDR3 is CASSKTQGSPLHF. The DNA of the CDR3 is TGTGCCAGCAGCAAGACACAGGGTTCACCCCTCCACTTT.